The text below deals with one T cell receptor (beta chain). This study enrolled people aged about 18 to 90 from about 24 US geographic areas. Participants reported their clinical history, and cohort assignment relied on those reports. Authors' processing steps: How many nucleated cells were present was estimated from reference gene primer amplification. Here immunoSEQ multiplex PCR was the method, and the copy in TCRdb shows in-frame clones only, minus some. The V and J calls and clone size are taken from that table; D and trimming were inferred from the DNA. The sample lists 200,000 to 300,000 clones; about 90% were seen once. This entry belongs to a study of blood T cell repertoires in COVID-19. Looking at the study overall: The United States, Italy and Spain supplied acute and convalescent COVID-19 samples.

The CDR3 consists of 16 residues. Trimming removed 1 base from V and 7 bases from J; junction bases left unmatched: 7. The germline CDR1 and CDR2 sequences are KGHSH and LQKENI. The sequencing input was PBMCs or T cells enriched from blood (not recorded which). This clonotype originated in a woman in her twenties or thirties with acute COVID-19. This chain connects TRBV18 to TRBJ1-4; 9 nucleotides line up with TRBD1. The CDR3 DNA is TGTGCCAGCTCACCACTGACCGGGACAGGGAGTGAAAAACTGTTTTTT. This codes for CASSPLTGTGSEKLFF.